One and the same sample provided the 23 T cell receptor beta chains below, sequenced in a study of cytotoxic CD8 clonotypes in ibrutinib-treated CLL. Repertoires were generated with immunoSEQ multiplex PCR, while TCRdb's copy carries only in-frame clones and drops some. Of 110,000 or so clones detected, under 70% appear once; the ten largest clones hold around a third. Sequences were derived from PBMCs, sampled after 24 months of ibrutinib treatment. All receptors derive from a human donor with chronic lymphocytic leukemia.

This clone was observed a handful of times. The chain recombines TRBV10-1 with TRBJ2-2; D perhaps matches TRBD2 (6 bases). The CDR3 is 15 residues long. Trimming shortened V by 3 bases and J by 5 bases, and 13 bases separated the two germline ends. CDR1 WNHNN and CDR2 SYGVQD come from the germline V gene (reference sequence). CDR3 in amino acids: CASSDGGGRTGELFF. The CDR3 nucleotides are TGCGCCAGCAGTGATGGAGGTGGGAGGACCGGGGAGCTGTTTTTT.

The chain recombines TRBV29-1 with TRBJ2-3; D assignment may be TRBD1 or TRBD2 (5 bases each). The germline V gene encodes CDR1 SQVTM and CDR2 ANQGSEA. The germline V and J ends were trimmed by 0 bases and 4 bases, with 11 bases remaining between them. There are 14 residues in the CDR3. CDR3 residues: CSVEEGTSADTQYF. DNA of the CDR3: TGCAGCGTTGAAGAAGGGACGTCGGCAGATACGCAGTATTTT.

This clone was seen a handful of times. V usage is TRBV5-6 and J usage is TRBJ1-2; a possible D gene is TRBD1 (6 bases). Germline CDR1 reads SGHDT; CDR2 reads YYEEEE. This CDR3 contains 14 residues. Deletions cut 0 bases from V and 4 bases from J, with 10 bases between. CDR3 DNA: TGTGCCAGCAGCTTGGGTGACAGGAGCTATGGCTACACCTTC. Its translation is CASSLGDRSYGYTF.

The rearrangement links TRBV7-8 to TRBJ2-5; TRBD2 agrees at 9 bases. Germline V CDR1 and CDR2: SGHVS, FQNEAQ. The CDR3 contains 12 residues. The V and J ends lost 6 bases and 5 bases, in that order; junction bases with no gene match: 1. The CDR3 DNA is TGTGCCAGCAGGCTAGCGGGGGAGACCCAGTACTTC. Its translation is CASRLAGETQYF.

The rearrangement links TRBV9 to TRBJ2-1; D gene ambiguous. Germline assignment: CDR1 SGDLS and CDR2 YYNGEE. The CDR3 is made up of 14 amino acids. V gave up 2 bases and J gave up 10 bases, with 16 bases separating them. The CDR3 reads CASSVMDLGLEQFF. CDR3 DNA sequence: TGTGCCAGCAGCGTTATGGATCTGGGGTTGGAGCAGTTCTTC. Full variable domain (outside the CDR3, taken from reference TRBV9 and TRBJ2-1): DSGVTQTPKHLITATGQRVTLRCSPRSGDLSVYWYQQSLDQGLQFLIQYYNGEERAKGNILERFSAQQFPDLHSELNLSSLELGDSALYFCASSVMDLGLEQFFGPGTRLTVL.

This clone was recorded a few times. The chain carries TRBV25-1 and TRBJ2-7; a weak D match, TRBD1 (5 bases). V shed 10 bases and J shed 2 bases, with 15 bases lying between them. CDR3 size: 13 residues. Germline loops: CDR1 MGHDK, CDR2 SYGVNS. CDR3 coding DNA: TGTGCCACCACGTGGGGCAGCACCTACGAGCAGTACTTC. Its protein product is CATTWGSTYEQYF.

The chain employs TRBV30 and TRBJ2-5; tentatively, D is TRBD1 (6 bases). V lost 5 bases and J 5 bases, leaving 9 bases between the germline ends. The CDR3 has 11 residues. The germline gives CDR1 GTSNPN, CDR2 SVGIG (reference sequence). Written as DNA, the CDR3 is TGTGCCTGGGGTCAGGGGGAGACCCAGTACTTC. This gives the protein CAWGQGETQYF.

In nucleotides, the CDR3 is TGTGCCTGGAGTGCCCGGGACGGATATAGCAATCAGCCCCAGCATTTT. It is translated as CAWSARDGYSNQPQHF. The gene calls are TRBV30 and TRBJ1-5; weak D call: TRBD1 (5 bases). Trimming took 1 base from V and 0 from J, leaving 13 bases between them. Germline values: CDR1 GTSNPN, CDR2 SVGIG (reference sequence). This CDR3 is built from 16 residues.

The DNA for the CDR3 is TGTGCCAGCAGCTCAGCCTGGGGAGAGACCCAGTACTTC. This gives the protein CASSSAWGETQYF. V gene TRBV7-2 combines with J gene TRBJ2-5; D is unclear. CDR3 length: 13 residues. Germline loops: CDR1 SGHTA, CDR2 FQGNSA. V lost 4 bases, J lost 4 bases, and 10 bases lay in between.

The CDR3 reads CASSYGRVANYGYTF. As DNA, the CDR3 is TGTGCCAGCAGTTACGGAAGGGTAGCTAACTATGGCTACACCTTC. The chain carries TRBV6-5 and TRBJ1-2; no firm D call. The CDR3 covers 15 residues. Germline-derived CDR1 and CDR2 are MNHEY and SVGAGI. Trimming pared 2 bases from V and 0 bases from J, leaving 10 bases between.

The CDR3 spells CSSLGGEGETQYF. CDR3 coding DNA: TGCAGCTCACTCGGGGGGGAAGGAGAGACCCAGTACTTC. The chain carries TRBV29-1 and TRBJ2-5; 8 positions agree with TRBD2. The CDR3 has 13 residues. J was trimmed by 4 bases and V by 8 bases; bases with no gene match: 9. Germline CDR1 is SQVTM and CDR2 is ANQGSEA. The full variable domain, with the rest looked up from reference TRBV29-1 and TRBJ2-5, is SAVISQKPSRDICQRGTSLTIQCQVDSQVTMMFWYRQQPGQSLTLIATANQGSEATYESGFVIDKFPISRPNLTFSTLTVSNMSPEDSSIYLCSSLGGEGETQYFGPGTRLLVL.

The V gene is TRBV19, the J gene TRBJ2-7; D possibly corresponds to TRBD2 (5 bases). Per the germline V gene, CDR1 is LNHDA and CDR2 is SQIVND (reference sequence). The V gene lost 3 bases and the J gene lost 1 base, with 13 bases spanning the gap. The CDR3 has 15 residues. The CDR3 sequence: CASSIGPGNSYEQYF. CDR3 DNA: TGTGCCAGTAGTATCGGCCCGGGGAATTCCTACGAGCAGTACTTC. Full variable domain (missing parts from reference TRBV19 and TRBJ2-7): DGGITQSPKYLFRKEGQNVTLSCEQNLNHDAMYWYRQDPGQGLRLIYYSQIVNDFQKGDIAEGYSVSREKKESFPLTVTSAQKNPTAFYLCASSIGPGNSYEQYFGPGTRLTVT.

The chain has TRBV29-1 and TRBJ2-5, with TRBD1 identical over 8 bases. Germline V CDR1 and CDR2: SQVTM, ANQGSEA. This CDR3 spans 13 amino acids. Trimming took 5 bases from V and 3 from J; bases not matched to a gene: 5. In nucleotides, the CDR3 is TGCAGCGTTACCGGGACAGGCAAAGAGACCCAGTACTTC. This sequence encodes CSVTGTGKETQYF.

The chain couples TRBV7-2 to TRBJ2-7; D is ambiguous. The length of the CDR3 is 13 residues. The V gene lost 3 bases and the J gene lost 3 bases, with 9 bases spanning the gap. Germline-derived CDR1 and CDR2 are SGHTA and FQGNSA. The CDR3 nucleotides read TGTGCCAGCAGCTTCCGGTTTAGCTACGAGCAGTACTTC. Translating gives CASSFRFSYEQYF.

Worth noting for this clone: At one boundary the junction diverges from the germline segment, which might be a read error. The chain employs TRBV7-7 and TRBJ2-1; D is perhaps TRBD1 (6 bases). CDR1 is SSHAT and CDR2 is FNYEAQ in the germline V gene (reference sequence). The length of the CDR3 is 15 residues. CDR3 sequence: CASSPLSQGLGEQFF. For the CDR3, the DNA is TGTGCTAGCAGCCCCCTCTCGCAGGGGCTTGGTGAGCAGTTCTTC. The entire variable domain, with the rest obtained from reference TRBV7-7 and TRBJ2-1, is as follows: GAGVSQSPRYKVTKRGQDVTLRCDPISSHATLYWYQQALGQGPEFLTYFNYEAQPDKSGLPSDRFSAERPEGSISTLTIQRTEQRDSAMYRCASSPLSQGLGEQFFGPGTRLTVL.

Remarks on this clone: Other DNA sequences of this sample code for an identical CDR3. V is TRBV5-1 and J is TRBJ2-2; no clear D. The germline CDR1 and CDR2 sequences are SGHRS and YFSETQ. The CDR3 covers 14 residues. V lost 0 bases and J lost 3, with 6 bases in between. CDR3 loop: CASSLARDTGELFF. CDR3 nucleotides: TGCGCCAGCAGCTTGGCACGGGACACCGGGGAGCTGTTTTTT.

This clone was counted between two and nine times. The chain links TRBV19 to TRBJ1-5; D uncertain. This CDR3 comprises 12 residues. Trimming cost V 5 bases and J 4 bases, with 6 bases left between them. Germline V gives CDR1 LNHDA, CDR2 SQIVND (reference sequence). CDR3 DNA sequence: TGTGCCAGTAGTGTCCTGAATCAGCCCCAGCATTTT. Translating gives CASSVLNQPQHF.

The J gene is TRBJ2-3, the V gene TRBV7-9; TRBD2 aligns across 7 bases. Trimming cost V 5 bases and J 1 base; bases outside gene matches: 9. The germline gives CDR1 SEHNR, CDR2 FQNEAQ (reference sequence). CDR3 length: 16 residues. CDR3: CASSDTVAGGTDTQYF. The CDR3 DNA reads as TGTGCCAGCAGCGATACGGTCGCGGGGGGCACAGATACGCAGTATTTT.

The J gene is TRBJ1-3, the V gene TRBV29-1, with unresolved D. This CDR3 comprises 11 residues. From germline, CDR1 is SQVTM and CDR2 ANQGSEA. V lost 4 bases to trimming and J lost 8 bases, with 9 bases between them. The CDR3 spells CSVGSGDTIYF. In DNA form, the CDR3 reads TGCAGCGTTGGTTCCGGGGACACCATATATTTT.

The chain couples TRBV7-7 to TRBJ1-1; D uncertain. CDR1 and CDR2 (germline): SSHAT, FNYEAQ (reference sequence). The CDR3 has 13 residues. The V end lost 1 base, the J end lost 2 bases, and 5 bases lay between the germline ends. As DNA, the CDR3 is TGTGCCAGCAGCTTAGAACAAAACACTGAAGCTTTCTTT. It is translated as CASSLEQNTEAFF. The full variable domain, rest sourced from reference TRBV7-7 and TRBJ1-1, is GAGVSQSPRYKVTKRGQDVTLRCDPISSHATLYWYQQALGQGPEFLTYFNYEAQPDKSGLPSDRFSAERPEGSISTLTIQRTEQRDSAMYRCASSLEQNTEAFFGQGTRLTVV.

V gene TRBV6-6 combines with J gene TRBJ2-3; 8 bases agree with TRBD1. This CDR3 spans 15 amino acids. Germline V CDR1 and CDR2: MNHNY, SVGAGI (reference sequence). Trimming removed 0 bases from V and 4 bases from J; junction bases left unmatched: 3. The CDR3 coding sequence is TGTGCCAGCAGTTACTCGACAGGGGCGTCAGATACGCAGTATTTT. Translation: CASSYSTGASDTQYF.

The rearrangement uses TRBV7-2 and TRBJ2-1, with D possibly being TRBD2 (6 bases). Germline assignment: CDR1 SGHTA and CDR2 FQGNSA. Trimming took 7 bases from V and 0 from J, leaving 13 bases between them. CDR3 length equals 15 residues. The CDR3 protein is CASNPAGISYNEQFF. CDR3 coding DNA: TGTGCCAGCAACCCGGCGGGGATCTCCTACAATGAGCAGTTCTTC.

J is TRBJ2-3 and V is TRBV5-1, with 10 bases lining up with TRBD2. After removal of 5 bases from V and 2 bases from J, the junction contained 5 bases not matched to a gene. Per the germline V gene, CDR1 is SGHRS and CDR2 is YFSETQ. The CDR3 totals 15 residues. The CDR3 region is CASRGLAGATDTQYF. CDR3 in DNA: TGCGCCAGCAGGGGCCTAGCGGGGGCCACAGATACGCAGTATTTT.